Listed here are 6 T cell receptor beta chains from one sample, sequenced in a study of T-cell reconstitution after alpha-beta-depleted transplantation in children. Unique molecular identifiers were used to barcode this TCRbeta library. TCRdb ran MiXCR on the PCR reads and lists one entry per CDR3 protein. This table has a few hundred thousand distinct CDR3 sequences, roughly 7% appearing once. The sequencing used PBMCs, collected before TCRalphabeta/CD19-depleted stem cell transplant. Receptor source: a boy aged 2 to 10 with acute lymphoblastic leukemia, due to receive a stem cell transplant.

This clonotype was recorded many times. The V and J genes are TRBV15 and TRBJ2-7, with a weak D call TRBD2 (6 bases). The CDR3 has 15 residues. Germline CDR1 and CDR2: LNHNV and YYDKDF (reference sequence). V lost 6 bases and J 3 bases, leaving 18 bases between the germline ends. CDR3 region: CATSPPAGLNYEQYF. The CDR3 DNA reads TGTGCCACCAGTCCTCCCGCGGGGCTCAACTACGAGCAGTACTTC.

The sample holds a few counts of this clonotype. The J gene is TRBJ2-7, the V gene TRBV20-1; 8 nucleotides agree with TRBD2. Germline V CDR1 and CDR2: DFQATT, SNEGSKA (reference sequence). The CDR3 runs 15 residues. V dropped 0 bases and J dropped 5; count of bases not matched to a gene: 9. This CDR3 is CSARDLQRESHEQYF. The CDR3 bases are TGCAGTGCTAGAGATTTGCAGCGGGAGTCCCACGAGCAGTACTTC.

This clonotype has at least ten counts. The chain combines TRBV12-3 or TRBV12-4 with TRBJ2-5, with D perhaps assigned TRBD1 or TRBD2 (5 bases each). CDR3 size: 13 residues. Trimming took off 6 bases at V and 5 bases at J, with 13 bases between the two ends. Here the CDR3 DNA reads TGTGCCAGCAGCCGGGACCGCACGGAGACCCAGTACTTC. This gives the protein CASSRDRTETQYF.

This clonotype was counted at least ten times. The chain is built from TRBV28 and TRBJ1-4; D call uncertain. Germline CDR1 MDHEN, CDR2 SYDVKM. V shed 6 bases and J shed 3 bases, with 11 bases lying between them. The CDR3 has 14 amino acids. The CDR3 region has the DNA TGTGCCAGCAGCCTCCCGAACGCTAATGAAAAACTGTTTTTT. Residues: CASSLPNANEKLFF.

This clonotype was observed at least ten times. The CDR3 sequence: CATKGGDRDYGYTF. CDR3 coding DNA: TGTGCCACCAAGGGAGGGGACAGGGACTATGGCTACACCTTC. The genes are TRBV24-1 and TRBJ1-2, with 9 bases aligning to TRBD1. CDR3 length equals 14 residues. J lost 3 bases, V lost 8 bases, and 6 bases had no gene match. Germline lookup yields CDR1 KGHDR and CDR2 SFDVKD.

This clonotype was recorded at least ten times. The V call is TRBV14, the J call TRBJ2-2; TRBD1 aligns across 9 bases. The ends lost 2 bases at V and 1 base at J; junction bases unmatched: 2. CDR1 is SGHDN and CDR2 is FVKESK in the germline V gene. The CDR3 is 16 residues long. This CDR3 is CASSQSGQGNTGELFF. In DNA, the CDR3 is TGTGCCAGCAGCCAATCGGGACAGGGGAACACCGGGGAGCTGTTTTTT.